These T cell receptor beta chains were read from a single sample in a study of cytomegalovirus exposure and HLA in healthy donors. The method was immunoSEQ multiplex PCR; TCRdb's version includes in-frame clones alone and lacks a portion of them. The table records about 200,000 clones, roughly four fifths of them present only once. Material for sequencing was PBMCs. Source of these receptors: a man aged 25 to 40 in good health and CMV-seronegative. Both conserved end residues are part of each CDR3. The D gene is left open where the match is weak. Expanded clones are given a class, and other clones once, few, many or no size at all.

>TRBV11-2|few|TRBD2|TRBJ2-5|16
CASSLGLAGAQETQYF
TGTGCCAGCAGCTTAGGGCTAGCGGGAGCGCAGGAGACCCAGTACTTC
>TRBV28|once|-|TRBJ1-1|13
CASSLRGNTEAFF
TGTGCCAGCAGTTTGCGTGGGAACACTGAAGCTTTCTTT
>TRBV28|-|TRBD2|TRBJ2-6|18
CASSPGLAGSSGANVLTF
TGTGCCAGCAGTCCCGGACTAGCGGGGAGCTCTGGGGCCAACGTCCTGACTTTC
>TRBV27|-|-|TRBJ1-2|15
CASSLVGREHYGYTF
TGTGCCAGCAGTTTAGTAGGACGGGAGCACTATGGCTACACCTTC
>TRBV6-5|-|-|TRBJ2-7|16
CASSSGDTFPPYEQYF
TGTGCCAGCAGTTCCGGGGACACCTTCCCCCCCTACGAGCAGTACTTC
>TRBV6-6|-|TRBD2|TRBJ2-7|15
CASSSRLALNYEQYF
TGTGCCAGCAGTTCTAGACTAGCACTGAACTACGAGCAGTACTTC
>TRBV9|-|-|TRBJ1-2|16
CASSVNTGPGRYGYTF
TGTGCCAGCAGCGTAAACACAGGGCCGGGTCGGTATGGCTACACCTTC
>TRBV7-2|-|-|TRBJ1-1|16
CASSLPRWGEYTEAFF
TGTGCCAGCAGCCTACCACGTTGGGGGGAGTACACTGAAGCTTTCTTT
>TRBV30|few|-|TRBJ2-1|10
CAWSVSEQFF
TGTGCCTGGAGTGTCAGTGAGCAGTTCTTC
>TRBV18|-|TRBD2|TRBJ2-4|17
CASSPGSGRSDKNIQYF
TGTGCCAGCTCACCAGGTAGCGGGAGGTCGGACAAAAACATTCAGTACTTC
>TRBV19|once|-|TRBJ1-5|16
CASSITGYGGNQPQHF
TGTGCCAGTAGTATTACAGGGTATGGGGGCAATCAGCCCCAGCATTTT
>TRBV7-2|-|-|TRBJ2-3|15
CASSLGGGAPDTQYF
TGTGCCAGCAGCTTAGGTGGGGGGGCGCCAGATACGCAGTATTTT
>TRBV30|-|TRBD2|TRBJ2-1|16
CAWSPPGLANYNEQFF
TGTGCCTGGAGTCCGCCGGGACTAGCAAACTACAATGAGCAGTTCTTC
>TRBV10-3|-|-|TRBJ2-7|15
CAIKNSGLGLGEQYF
TGTGCCATCAAGAATTCGGGACTCGGTCTGGGCGAGCAGTACTTC
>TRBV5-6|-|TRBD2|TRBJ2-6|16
CASSRAGSSGANVLTF
TGTGCCAGCAGCCGAGCGGGGAGCTCTGGGGCCAACGTCCTGACTTTC
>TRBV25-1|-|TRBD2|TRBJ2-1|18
CASTTGLAGEPPRNEQFF
TGTGCCAGCACTACGGGACTAGCGGGAGAACCCCCCCGCAATGAGCAGTTCTTC